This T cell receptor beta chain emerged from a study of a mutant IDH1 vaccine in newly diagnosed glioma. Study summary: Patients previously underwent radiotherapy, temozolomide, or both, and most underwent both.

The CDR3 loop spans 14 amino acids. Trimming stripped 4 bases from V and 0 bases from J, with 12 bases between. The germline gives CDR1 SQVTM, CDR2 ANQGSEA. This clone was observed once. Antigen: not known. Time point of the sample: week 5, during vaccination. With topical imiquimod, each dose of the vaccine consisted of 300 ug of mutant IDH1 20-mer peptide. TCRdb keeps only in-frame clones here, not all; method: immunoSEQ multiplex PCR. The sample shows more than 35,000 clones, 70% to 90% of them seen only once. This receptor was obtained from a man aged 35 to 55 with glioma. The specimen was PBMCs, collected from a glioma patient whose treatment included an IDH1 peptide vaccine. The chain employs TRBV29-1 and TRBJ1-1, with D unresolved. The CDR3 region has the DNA TGCAGCGTTGTCGGAATAGGGATGAACACTGAAGCTTTCTTT. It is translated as CSVVGIGMNTEAFF.